This T cell receptor beta chain was found in a study of OX40 agonist ivuxolimab in advanced cancers. Study-level background: Participants averaged approximately 65 years of age (range roughly 23 to 80) and were 75% to 90% male.

This clone came up once. Assay used: immunoSEQ multiplex PCR; TCRdb lists only in-frame clones, some missing. The repertoire holds approximately 76,000 clones, with 80% to 90% as singletons. This CDR3 is built from 14 residues. Germline V CDR1 and CDR2: LNHDA, SQIVND (reference sequence). Trimming stripped 1 base from V and 3 bases from J, with 10 bases between. The chain links TRBV19 to TRBJ2-7; D is undetermined. The sequences come from CD4+ or CD8+ T cells sorted from blood, collected in a trial of the OX40 agonist ivuxolimab. The sequence was collected from an adult with an advanced solid tumor such as melanoma, head and neck, liver or kidney cancer. This CDR3 is CASSIGTANYEQYF. DNA for the CDR3: TGTGCCAGTAGTATAGGCACCGCGAACTACGAGCAGTACTTC.